The clone carrying this T cell receptor (beta chain) was seen ten or more times. Germline values: CDR1 SGHRS, CDR2 YFSETQ. CDR3 size: 15 residues. Trimming removed 2 bases from V and 6 bases from J; junction bases left unmatched: 11. This entry comes from a study of Graves' ophthalmopathy and Graves' hyperthyroidism. The study amplified TCR beta CDR3 regions using RNA transcripts. Following a first-round RT-PCR that used HTBI primers, a second-round multiplex PCR was carried out. In TCRdb, the multiplex PCR reads were re-called with MiXCR into one record per CDR3 protein. This table holds around 470,000 distinct CDR3 sequences, about 15% found once.

Sequencing used blood. The chain recombines TRBV5-1 with TRBJ2-7; 7 bases are shared with TRBD2. This TCR was sampled from a woman under 40 with Graves' ophthalmopathy. Here the CDR3 DNA reads TGCGCCAGCAGCTTTACCGGGACTACCCCCCCCGAGCAGTACTTC. Its protein is CASSFTGTTPPEQYF.